This T cell receptor (beta chain) was sequenced in a study of shared clonotypes between healthy human individuals. For the study at large: Three CD4 naive, three CD4 memory, two CD8 naive and one CD8 memory plate were used per donor.

An even split of each subset's genomic DNA across several immunoSEQ plates was performed. The sorted-subset replicate PCRs were given around 200 ng DNA, which is approximately 30,000 T cell genomes. Authors' methods: ImmunoSEQ output lacked quality scores and full-length reads, limiting matched filtering. The table came from immunoSEQ multiplex PCR; TCRdb's copy has only in-frame clones and leaves some out. That table furnishes V, J and clone size, whereas the DNA furnished D and trimming. The sample lists about 510,000 clones; 90% to 97% were seen once. This CDR3 is built from 14 residues. In germline, CDR1 is LNHNV, CDR2 YYDKDF (reference sequence). V gave up 0 bases and J gave up 8 bases, with 10 bases separating them.

The sequenced material came from naive CD4+ T cells sorted from blood. The subset denotes: CD45RA+ positively selected. The genes are TRBV15 and TRBJ1-4; D not certain. This receptor was taken from a woman in her twenties or thirties in good health. The CDR3 loop reads CATSRDWRQEKLFF. In nucleotides, the CDR3 is TGTGCCACCAGCAGAGATTGGCGCCAAGAAAAACTGTTTTTT.